Described below is a single TCR beta chain sequence and its context. This table comes from immunoSEQ multiplex PCR, and its TCRdb copy is limited to in-frame clones, with some not included. The sample records about 240,000 clones, roughly four fifths being singletons. The entry originates in a study of blood T cell repertoires in COVID-19. Across the whole study: PBMCs, B-cell-depleted T cells, or T cells provided the cDNA or gDNA that made up the material.

This CDR3 has 16 amino acids. V shed 0 bases and J shed 1 base, with 11 bases lying between them. In germline, CDR1 is MGHRA, CDR2 YSYEKL. Sequenced material: peripheral blood. J is TRBJ2-3 and V is TRBV4-1; tentative D call: TRBD2 (6 bases). The sequence came from a woman aged 55-69 years with active or convalescent COVID-19. The DNA for the CDR3 is TGCGCCAGCAGCCAAGAGGGGACTCCCCGCACAGATACGCAGTATTTT. Translating gives CASSQEGTPRTDTQYF.